The rows below give T cell receptor beta chains drawn from one sample of a study of OX40 agonist ivuxolimab in advanced cancers. Using immunoSEQ multiplex PCR, the repertoire was profiled, and TCRdb retains in-frame clones only, with some absent. The sample shows some 77,000 clones, 70% to 90% of them seen only once. Material: CD4+ or CD8+ T cells sorted from blood, obtained in a trial of the OX40 agonist ivuxolimab. The source is an adult with an advanced solid tumor such as melanoma, head and neck, liver or kidney cancer. The conserved cysteine and the conserved F or W are not part of the CDR3 here.

J: TRBJ2-1; V: TRBV5-1; CDR3: ASSILAGGTPEQF
J: TRBJ2-7; V: TRBV25-1; CDR3: ASSPGTVPYEQY
J: TRBJ1-1; V: TRBV6-6; CDR3: ASSVGTEAF
J: TRBJ2-1; V: TRBV19; CDR3: ASSILAGLYNEQF
J: TRBJ1-1; V: TRBV4-1; CDR3: ASSQDPGGGEAF
J: -; V: TRBV12-5; CDR3: ASGPLGRGNQETQY
J: TRBJ2-3; V: TRBV6-6; CDR3: ASSYKAGGGDTQY
J: TRBJ2-2; V: TRBV7-2; CDR3: ASSNRQGNTGELF
J: TRBJ1-2; V: TRBV6-1; CDR3: ASKTSWDRDGYT
J: -; V: TRBV6-5; CDR3: ASSPGQGAHEQY
J: TRBJ2-3; V: TRBV6-1; CDR3: ASLREGPGTDTQY
J: TRBJ1-4; V: TRBV12-5; CDR3: ASGPDATNEKLF
J: TRBJ1-1; V: TRBV29-1; CDR3: SVEGQARNTEAF
J: TRBJ1-3; V: TRBV6-5; CDR3: ASTTRGSGNTIY
J: TRBJ1-4; V: TRBV18; CDR3: ASSPFGGTNEKLF
J: TRBJ2-5; V: TRBV7-2; CDR3: ASSLGAFGEETQY
J: TRBJ2-7; V: TRBV12-5; CDR3: ATGWGSAYEQY
J: TRBJ1-5; V: TRBV19; CDR3: ASRAAGVSNQPQH
J: TRBJ2-7; V: TRBV7-2; CDR3: ASSTRGGYEQY
J: TRBJ2-7; V: TRBV4-2; CDR3: ASSQDRGKNYEQY
J: TRBJ2-7; V: TRBV7-2; CDR3: ASSLGLAGGLEQY
J: TRBJ1-4; V: TRBV19; CDR3: ASQRGVALF
J: TRBJ1-2; V: TRBV19; CDR3: ASSQGGGKYGYT
J: TRBJ2-1; V: TRBV5-6; CDR3: ASSLASGSYNEQF
J: TRBJ2-7; V: TRBV5-5; CDR3: ASSLEHRGEYEQY
J: TRBJ2-1; V: TRBV15; CDR3: ATSMDISKQF
J: TRBJ2-1; V: TRBV7-8; CDR3: ASSFWGAEQF
J: TRBJ2-2; V: TRBV11-2; CDR3: ASSLAGAGELF
J: TRBJ2-7; V: TRBV6-5; CDR3: ASSGGGAEQY
J: TRBJ2-3; V: TRBV11-3; CDR3: ASSQGLGGTQY
J: TRBJ1-2; V: TRBV6-6; CDR3: ASSRQGTGDGYT
J: TRBJ2-5; V: TRBV19; CDR3: ASSTSLAGGGETQY
J: TRBJ2-5; V: TRBV27; CDR3: ASSLGGVETQY
J: TRBJ2-7; V: TRBV7-8; CDR3: ASSFLPQGTPHFEQY
J: TRBJ2-6; V: TRBV2; CDR3: ASTLGGGGGANVLT
J: TRBJ1-1; V: TRBV30; CDR3: AWNQGRTEAF
J: TRBJ1-1; V: TRBV21-1; CDR3: ASSNLDPREVTEAF
J: TRBJ1-4; V: TRBV6-5; CDR3: ASTPLRLNEKLF